Sequencing of this T cell receptor beta chain was carried out in a study of early T cells in non-severe SARS-CoV-2 infection. Whole-study context: It was bulk RNA from unsorted whole blood that was sequenced, and the chains were unpaired. Whole-study findings and limits: In VDJdb matching, anti-spike CD8 responses were favored while private and CD4 specificities went missing.

This clonotype was recorded a few times. Its antigen is not known. A read error may explain this, as a much larger clone is one base away. The library protocol tagged individual cDNA molecules with unique molecular identifiers. TCRdb fed the 5' RACE reads into MiXCR, producing one record per CDR3 protein. This sample has 65,000 to 90,000 distinct CDR3 sequences, with approximately 13% found just once. Germline values: CDR1 SGHTA, CDR2 FQGNSA. V was pared by 1 base and J by 4 bases, with 4 bases between. This CDR3 region has 13 residues. The sequence was collected from an adult who was a healthcare worker with PCR-confirmed SARS-CoV-2 infection or an uninfected control (not recorded which). The specimen sequenced was whole blood. The gene calls are TRBV7-2 and TRBJ2-2, with unresolved D. The CDR3 protein is CASSLGPTGELFF. The CDR3, as DNA: TGTGCCAGCAGCTTAGGCCCCACCGGGGAGCTGTTTTTT.